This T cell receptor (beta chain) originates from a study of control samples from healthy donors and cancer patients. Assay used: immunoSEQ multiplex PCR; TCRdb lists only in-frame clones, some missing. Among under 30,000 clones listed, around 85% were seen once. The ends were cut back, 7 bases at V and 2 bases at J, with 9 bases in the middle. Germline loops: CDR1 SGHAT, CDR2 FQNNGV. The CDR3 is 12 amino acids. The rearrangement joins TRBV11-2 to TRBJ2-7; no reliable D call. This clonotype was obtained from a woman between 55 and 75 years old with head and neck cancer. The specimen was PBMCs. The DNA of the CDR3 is TGTGCCAGCACCCACAGTACCTACGAGCAGTACTTC. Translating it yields CASTHSTYEQYF.